What follows are 14 T cell receptor beta chains derived from one specimen sequenced in a study of technical replicates of blood from four donors. Data came from immunoSEQ multiplex PCR; TCRdb stores just in-frame clones and leaves some out. The table records tens of thousands of clones, over 80% of them present only once. Sequencing was performed on T cells isolated from PBMCs. These receptors originate from a human donor in good health.

The chain carries TRBV11-3 and TRBJ2-7; D ambiguous. CDR1 SGHNT and CDR2 YENEEA come from the germline V gene. The germline V and J ends were trimmed by 5 bases and 3 bases, with 5 bases remaining between them. The CDR3 contains 11 residues. The DNA for the CDR3 is TGTGCCAGCAGCCGGGTCTACGAGCAGTACTTC. Translation: CASSRVYEQYF.

This clone was seen a single time. The chain carries TRBV2 and TRBJ2-3; 10 bases line up with TRBD2. This CDR3 spans 17 amino acids. V was pared by 4 bases and J by 2 bases, with 9 bases of the junction left unmatched. The V gene's germline CDR1 is SNHLY and CDR2 FYNNEI. The CDR3 DNA is TGTGCCAGCAGTGCGGTGAGCGGGGGGGCTTACACAGATACGCAGTATTTT. Its protein is CASSAVSGGAYTDTQYF.

The gene calls are TRBV28 and TRBJ1-4; no clear D gene. The germline V gene encodes CDR1 MDHEN and CDR2 SYDVKM. The length of the CDR3 is 14 residues. Trimming cost V 2 bases and J 6 bases, with 10 bases left between them. The CDR3, as DNA: TGTGCCAGCAGTTTAGTAAGAGGGTATGAAAAACTGTTTTTT. Encoded protein: CASSLVRGYEKLFF.

The V and J genes are TRBV5-4 and TRBJ2-5; 8 bases fit TRBD1. Per the germline V gene, CDR1 is SGHNT and CDR2 is YYREEE (reference sequence). Trimming cost V 4 bases and J 2 bases; bases outside gene matches: 4. CDR3 length: 14 residues. The CDR3 reads CASSRGQGQETQYF. The CDR3 nucleotides read TGTGCCAGCAGCAGAGGACAGGGACAAGAGACCCAGTACTTC.

The V gene is TRBV12-5, the J gene TRBJ2-1; 12 positions match TRBD2. The V gene's germline CDR1 is LGHNT and CDR2 FRNRAP. V lost 5 bases, J lost 4 bases, and 3 bases stayed unmatched. This CDR3 is 15 amino acids long. The DNA for the CDR3 is TGTGCTAGTGGTCCTAGCGGGGGGGGGTACAATGAGCAGTTCTTC. Encoded protein: CASGPSGGGYNEQFF.

V and J are TRBV29-1 and TRBJ1-2; tentatively, D is TRBD1 (5 bases). There are 14 residues in the CDR3. Trimming left V 6 bases short and J 4 bases short, with 18 bases between. CDR1 is SQVTM and CDR2 is ANQGSEA in the germline V gene. The CDR3 sequence is CSVETWGLPYGYTF. DNA for the CDR3: TGCAGCGTGGAGACATGGGGACTCCCCTATGGCTACACCTTC.

V gene TRBV6-5 combines with J gene TRBJ2-5; 8 bases line up with TRBD2. Per germline, CDR1 MNHEY and CDR2 SVGAGI. J was trimmed by 3 bases and V by 5 bases; bases with no gene match: 5. The CDR3 consists of 14 residues. In DNA form, the CDR3 reads TGTGCCAGCAGTCTGACTAGCGCAGAAGAGACCCAGTACTTC. It translates to CASSLTSAEETQYF.

This chain links TRBV27 with TRBJ2-3, with D tentatively TRBD2 (6 bases). Trimming left V 6 bases short and J 3 bases short, with 10 bases between. This CDR3 spans 13 amino acids. Germline V gene sequence: CDR1 MNHEY, CDR2 SMNVEV (reference sequence). This CDR3 is CASSWGTTDTQYF. DNA of the CDR3: TGTGCCAGCAGCTGGGGGACTACAGATACGCAGTATTTT.

The table lists this clone with many counts. The chain recombines TRBV7-6 with TRBJ1-4, with D possibly being TRBD1 (5 bases). V was cut by 5 bases and J by 7 bases, with 8 bases left in between. This CDR3 comprises 12 residues. Germline values: CDR1 SGHVS, CDR2 FNYEAQ. CDR3: CASSLTGEKLFF. The CDR3 DNA is TGTGCCAGCAGCCTCACAGGTGAAAAACTGTTTTTT.

This sequence joins TRBV12-5 and TRBJ2-2; TRBD2 matches 9 bases. CDR1 is LGHNT and CDR2 is FRNRAP in the germline V gene. With V trimmed by 3 bases and J by 6 bases, 8 bases remained unmatched. The CDR3 is 16 residues long. The CDR3 bases are TGTGCTAGTGGTTTCCATTGGCGGGGGGGCTCCGGGGAGCTGTTTTTT. It translates to CASGFHWRGGSGELFF.

There are a few counts of this clone. V is TRBV29-1 and J is TRBJ2-7; 8 nucleotides match TRBD2. This CDR3 contains 16 residues. Trimming removed 3 bases from V and 1 base from J; junction bases left unmatched: 11. Germline V gives CDR1 SQVTM, CDR2 ANQGSEA. CDR3: CSVDSSGTRGSYEQYF. The CDR3 DNA is TGCAGCGTTGATAGCTCCGGGACTAGGGGATCCTACGAGCAGTACTTC.

In nucleotides, the CDR3 is TGTGCCAGCAGCCCCGGGACAGAAAATCAGCCCCAGCATTTT. Its translation is CASSPGTENQPQHF. The V call is TRBV28, the J call TRBJ1-5, with 7 bases fitting TRBD1. The CDR3 consists of 14 residues. Per germline, CDR1 MDHEN and CDR2 SYDVKM. Germline trimming cut 6 bases from V and 4 bases from J; bases unmatched to any gene: 6.

The chain recombines TRBV30 with TRBJ2-2; TRBD1 matches 7 bases. This CDR3 region has 16 residues. Germline assignment: CDR1 GTSNPN and CDR2 SVGIG (reference sequence). Trimming cost V 0 bases and J 3 bases; bases outside gene matches: 7. The CDR3 sequence: CAWSVPDRDDTGELFF. Written as DNA, the CDR3 is TGTGCCTGGAGTGTACCAGACAGGGACGACACCGGGGAGCTGTTTTTT.

The chain employs TRBV20-1 and TRBJ1-1; D not resolved. Trimming shortened V by 5 bases and J by 2 bases, and 6 bases separated the two germline ends. This CDR3 spans 11 amino acids. Germline CDR1 is DFQATT and CDR2 is SNEGSKA (reference sequence). Written as DNA, the CDR3 is TGCAGTGCTTCAGATAACACTGAAGCTTTCTTT. Residues: CSASDNTEAFF.